This entry lists 21 T cell receptor beta chains sequenced from one sample in a study of blood T cell repertoires in COVID-19. Sequencing used immunoSEQ multiplex PCR; TCRdb keeps in-frame clones, though not all of them. Counted here are 310,000 or so clones, about nine tenths occurring once; the ten biggest clones make up 1%. The source material was peripheral blood. The receptor set was obtained from a middle-aged man with active or convalescent COVID-19.

The rearrangement links TRBV19 to TRBJ1-5; D ambiguous. This CDR3 region has 14 residues. The V gene's germline CDR1 is LNHDA and CDR2 SQIVND (reference sequence). The V gene lost 2 bases and the J gene lost 3 bases, with 8 bases spanning the gap. CDR3 amino acids: CASSIIQDNQPQHF. Written as DNA, the CDR3 is TGTGCCAGTAGTATAATACAAGACAATCAGCCCCAGCATTTT.

The genes are TRBV28 and TRBJ2-3; perhaps TRBD1 as D (6 bases). This CDR3 region has 15 residues. With 4 bases removed from V and 5 bases from J, the gap between germline ends came to 16 bases. Germline loops: CDR1 MDHEN, CDR2 SYDVKM. The CDR3 spells CASSSPGRDKDTQYF. The CDR3 DNA reads as TGTGCCAGCAGTTCCCCGGGACGGGACAAAGATACGCAGTATTTT.

This chain links TRBV7-3 with TRBJ2-3; 8 bases are shared with TRBD1. V lost 4 bases and J lost 3; bases outside the gene matches: 6. The CDR3 has 15 amino acids. Germline CDR1 and CDR2: SGHTA and FQGTGA. The CDR3 DNA is TGTGCCAGCAGCTCGACAGGGGTCGGAACAGATACGCAGTATTTT. It yields the protein CASSSTGVGTDTQYF.

The gene calls are TRBV6-5 and TRBJ2-7, with 9 bases identical to TRBD1. This CDR3 has 14 residues. CDR1 and CDR2 (germline): MNHEY, SVGAGI. Trimming took 5 bases from V and 2 from J; bases not matched to a gene: 4. The CDR3: CASSMGQGTYEQYF. The CDR3 DNA follows: TGTGCCAGCAGTATGGGACAGGGAACCTACGAGCAGTACTTC.

This rearrangement joins TRBV4-1 to TRBJ2-3, with 9 bases that match TRBD2. Germline assignment: CDR1 MGHRA and CDR2 YSYEKL. The ends lost 4 bases at V and 2 bases at J; junction bases unmatched: 4. The CDR3 has 15 amino acids. CDR3: CASSRSGGNTDTQYF. The DNA for the CDR3 is TGCGCCAGCAGCCGTAGCGGGGGCAACACAGATACGCAGTATTTT.

The chain links TRBV7-9 to TRBJ2-7, with no clear D. This CDR3 is built from 11 residues. Germline V gives CDR1 SEHNR, CDR2 FQNEAQ (reference sequence). Trimming left V 5 bases short and J 9 bases short, with 11 bases between. CDR3: CASSPLQVQYF. CDR3 nucleotide sequence: TGTGCCAGCAGCCCACTCCAGGTGCAGTACTTC.

The V gene is TRBV28, the J gene TRBJ1-1; tentatively, D is TRBD1 (5 bases). V gave up 5 bases and J gave up 5 bases, with 15 bases separating them. The CDR3 extends over 14 amino acids. Per the germline V gene, CDR1 is MDHEN and CDR2 is SYDVKM. The CDR3: CASSTPGGVTEAFF. The CDR3 nucleotides are TGTGCCAGCAGTACGCCGGGGGGGGTTACTGAAGCTTTCTTT.

The chain links TRBV4-1 to TRBJ2-1; D gene ambiguous. This CDR3 has 17 residues. Trimming took 4 bases from V and 4 from J, leaving 20 bases between them. From germline, CDR1 is MGHRA and CDR2 YSYEKL. CDR3 coding DNA: TGCGCCAGCAGCCGAGTTTTTGTTGTGGGCCGGTACAATGAGCAGTTCTTC. Translated, it gives CASSRVFVVGRYNEQFF.

The V gene is TRBV7-9, the J gene TRBJ1-2; D is possibly TRBD1 (6 bases). The germline CDR1 and CDR2 sequences are SEHNR and FQNEAQ (reference sequence). This CDR3 has 12 amino acids. V dropped 1 base and J dropped 12 bases, with 12 bases sitting between them. In nucleotides, the CDR3 is TGTGCCAGCAGCTTAGAGGGCGGGGGCGACACCTTC. Encoded protein: CASSLEGGGDTF.

In its sample, this clone was seen a few times. The chain couples TRBV18 to TRBJ2-1; 11 bases fit TRBD2. Germline V lookup: CDR1 KGHSH, CDR2 LQKENI. The V segment lost 6 bases and the J segment 7 bases; nucleotides outside the gene matches: 17. The CDR3 loop spans 18 amino acids. The CDR3 nucleotides are TGTGCCAGCTCCCGTCGAGTCGTAGCGGGAGGGCCGGGAAATGAGCAGTTCTTC. Translating it yields CASSRRVVAGGPGNEQFF.

V usage is TRBV6-5 and J usage is TRBJ1-1; D may be TRBD1 (5 bases). Trimming removed 8 bases from V and 10 bases from J, with 20 bases in between. CDR3 length equals 13 residues. Germline V gene data show CDR1 as MNHEY and CDR2 as SVGAGI. CDR3 sequence reads: CASPATGTPAAFF. DNA of the CDR3: TGTGCCAGCCCCGCCACAGGCACCCCCGCAGCTTTCTTT.

The chain recombines TRBV2 with TRBJ1-2; the D gene is possibly TRBD1 (6 bases). The CDR3 is 15 residues long. Trimming took 6 bases from V and 4 from J, leaving 18 bases between them. Germline assignment: CDR1 SNHLY and CDR2 FYNNEI. The CDR3 sequence: CASREQGRRSYGYTF. The CDR3 coding sequence is TGTGCCAGCAGGGAACAGGGAAGGCGCTCCTATGGCTACACCTTC.

The rearrangement joins TRBV11-3 to TRBJ2-2, with 8 bases that match TRBD1. The CDR3 contains 16 residues. CDR1 is SGHNT, CDR2 YENEEA, per germline. V was clipped by 4 bases and J by 5 bases; unmatched bases: 9. Here the CDR3 DNA reads TGTGCCAGCAGCTCCTATGACAGGGGAGCAACCGGGGAGCTGTTTTTT. Translated, it gives CASSSYDRGATGELFF.

V and J are TRBV5-1 and TRBJ1-3; possibly TRBD1 for D (5 bases). Trimming stripped 4 bases from V and 0 bases from J, with 11 bases between. The CDR3 has 15 amino acids. The germline gives CDR1 SGHRS, CDR2 YFSETQ. CDR3 nucleotides: TGCGCCAGCAGCCCGGACAAGGCCTCTGGAAACACCATATATTTT. Translation: CASSPDKASGNTIYF.

The chain combines TRBV2 with TRBJ2-5; D uncertain. There are 11 residues in the CDR3. With 6 bases removed from V and 3 bases from J, the gap between germline ends came to 5 bases. The germline V gene encodes CDR1 SNHLY and CDR2 FYNNEI. CDR3 in amino acids: CASRSEETQYF. The CDR3 DNA reads TGTGCCAGCAGGTCGGAAGAGACCCAGTACTTC.

This sequence joins TRBV10-3 and TRBJ2-7; 9 bases align to TRBD1. CDR3 length: 14 amino acids. CDR1 ENHRY and CDR2 SYGVKD come from the germline V gene. After removal of 10 bases from V and 1 base from J, the junction contained 8 bases not matched to a gene. The CDR3 DNA reads TGTGCCACGACCGGGACAGGGAGTTCCTACGAGCAGTACTTC. It yields the protein CATTGTGSSYEQYF.

The chain employs TRBV28 and TRBJ2-1; D might be TRBD2 (6 bases). The CDR3 runs 14 residues. Deletions cut 7 bases from V and 9 bases from J, with 19 bases between. Germline assignment: CDR1 MDHEN and CDR2 SYDVKM. The CDR3 bases are TGTGCCAGCATGGGACTCCTCCCCAACGGTGAGCAGTTCTTC. Protein sequence: CASMGLLPNGEQFF.

The chain uses TRBV28 and TRBJ2-1, with 11 bases identical to TRBD2. Germline CDR1 MDHEN, CDR2 SYDVKM. The J segment lost 3 bases and the V segment lost 3 bases, leaving 7 bases of the junction unmatched. The CDR3 contains 17 residues. In DNA form, the CDR3 reads TGTGCCAGCAGTTTGGGGGGACTAGCGGCCGACTACAATGAGCAGTTCTTC. It is translated as CASSLGGLAADYNEQFF.

A single count supports this clone. J is TRBJ1-4 and V is TRBV29-1; 9 bases fit TRBD1. The junction had 9 bases not matched to a gene; V was cut back by 8 bases and J by 8 bases. This CDR3 contains 13 residues. CDR1 SQVTM and CDR2 ANQGSEA come from the germline V gene. CDR3 protein: CSTTGQGNEKLFF. CDR3 coding DNA: TGCAGCACAACCGGACAGGGGAACGAAAAACTGTTTTTT. The full variable domain, completed using reference TRBV29-1 and TRBJ1-4, is SAVISQKPSRDICQRGTSLTIQCQVDSQVTMMFWYRQQPGQSLTLIATANQGSEATYESGFVIDKFPISRPNLTFSTLTVSNMSPEDSSIYLCSTTGQGNEKLFFGSGTQLSVL.

This clone was observed at least ten times. This chain links TRBV3-1 (or the pseudogene TRBV3-2) with TRBJ2-5; perhaps TRBD1 as D (6 bases). The CDR3 is 15 amino acids. CDR1 LGHDT and CDR2 YNNKEL come from the germline V gene (reference sequence). Deletions cut 4 bases from V and 0 bases from J, with 12 bases between. The CDR3 nucleotides are TGTGCCAGCAGCCGAAAAACAGGGAACCAAGAGACCCAGTACTTC. Its protein is CASSRKTGNQETQYF.

The chain is built from TRBV6-6 and TRBJ2-1; D perhaps matches TRBD1 (5 bases). This CDR3 comprises 11 residues. V lost 5 bases and J lost 8, with 7 bases in between. Germline loops: CDR1 MNHNY, CDR2 SVGAGI (reference sequence). CDR3: CASSGAHEQFF. The CDR3 nucleotides read TGTGCCAGCAGTGGGGCCCATGAGCAGTTCTTC.